These 14 T cell receptor beta chains were sequenced from one sample in a study of control samples from healthy donors and cancer patients. Method: immunoSEQ multiplex PCR; TCRdb's copy keeps in-frame clones and lacks some. The sample holds around 180,000 clones, around 88% seen once. The sample was blood. These receptors were collected from a woman in her 30s in good health.

The V and J genes are TRBV15 and TRBJ1-2; D gene ambiguous. Per the germline V gene, CDR1 is LNHNV and CDR2 is YYDKDF (reference sequence). The CDR3 is 13 residues long. With 5 bases removed from V and 2 bases from J, the gap between germline ends came to 9 bases. The CDR3 here is CATSDGSNYGYTF. Written as DNA, the CDR3 is TGTGCCACCAGCGACGGGTCAAACTATGGCTACACCTTC.

The chain joins TRBV4-1 to TRBJ1-2, with TRBD1 as a possible D gene (5 bases). Trimming cost V 4 bases and J 6 bases, with 18 bases left between them. This CDR3 contains 15 residues. Germline loops: CDR1 MGHRA, CDR2 YSYEKL. The CDR3 loop is CASSLPTGGRHGYTF. CDR3 in DNA: TGCGCCAGCAGCCTGCCTACCGGGGGAAGACATGGCTACACCTTC.

The table lists this clone with a few counts. V and J are TRBV3-1 (or the pseudogene TRBV3-2) and TRBJ2-2; a possible D gene is TRBD2 (6 bases). The V end lost 8 bases, the J end lost 5 bases, and 12 bases lay between the germline ends. CDR1 and CDR2 from the germline V gene are LGHDT and YNNKEL (reference sequence). The CDR3 has 13 amino acids. CDR3 in amino acids: CASQAGRTGELFF. CDR3 nucleotide sequence: TGTGCCAGCCAGGCAGGGAGGACCGGGGAGCTGTTTTTT.

This chain links TRBV6-2 or TRBV6-3 with TRBJ2-3; 13 bases match TRBD2. The germline V gene encodes CDR1 MNHEY and CDR2 SVGEGT. J lost 5 bases, V lost 7 bases, and 12 bases had no gene match. The CDR3 covers 17 residues. In DNA form, the CDR3 reads TGTGCCAGCACCCCTCGCGGACTAGCGGGGGCAAGAGATACGCAGTATTTT. This sequence encodes CASTPRGLAGARDTQYF.

The V gene is TRBV24-1, the J gene TRBJ1-4; 7 nucleotides line up with TRBD1. V gave up 3 bases and J gave up 0 bases; unmatched junction bases: 6. This CDR3 has 17 amino acids. The germline V gene encodes CDR1 KGHDR and CDR2 SFDVKD. The CDR3 region is CATSDRTGFATNEKLFF. In DNA form, the CDR3 reads TGTGCCACCAGTGATCGGACAGGTTTTGCAACTAATGAAAAACTGTTTTTT.

This sequence joins TRBV7-9 and TRBJ2-1, with D perhaps TRBD2 (5 bases). This CDR3 is built from 18 residues. V was pared by 5 bases and J by 0 bases, with 20 bases between. The germline V gene has CDR1 SEHNR and CDR2 FQNEAQ (reference sequence). The CDR3 here is CASSRPPSSEGSYNEQFF. The CDR3 coding sequence is TGTGCCAGCAGCCGTCCACCTTCGAGCGAGGGCTCCTACAATGAGCAGTTCTTC.

V and J are TRBV7-6 and TRBJ2-1; unclear D gene. V was trimmed by 3 bases and J by 6 bases, leaving 9 bases between them. Germline loops: CDR1 SGHVS, CDR2 FNYEAQ. The CDR3 runs 13 residues. The CDR3 nucleotides read TGTGCCAGCAGCTTGGGCAGGACCAATGAGCAGTTCTTC. As protein: CASSLGRTNEQFF.

The chain employs TRBV5-5 and TRBJ2-7; D unresolved. Trimming shortened V by 4 bases and J by 7 bases, and 18 bases separated the two germline ends. Germline assignment: CDR1 SGHKS and CDR2 YYEKEE (reference sequence). The CDR3 contains 14 residues. CDR3 protein: CASSMADAAGEQYV. The CDR3 region has the DNA TGTGCCAGCAGCATGGCGGACGCTGCTGGGGAGCAGTACGTC.

The chain carries TRBV2 and TRBJ1-5; D unresolved. V was pared by 6 bases and J by 2 bases, with 11 bases between. This CDR3 has 14 residues. In germline, CDR1 is SNHLY, CDR2 FYNNEI. CDR3 region: CASSLRLGNQPQHF. The CDR3 bases are TGTGCCAGCAGCTTACGACTGGGCAATCAGCCCCAGCATTTT.

In this sample, this clone turned up once. This rearrangement joins TRBV6-1 to TRBJ2-7; weak D call: TRBD1 (5 bases). Between the trimmed V and J ends, which lost 2 bases and 9 bases, there was a span of 14 bases. The CDR3 spans 13 residues. In germline, CDR1 is MNHNS, CDR2 SASEGT. The CDR3 is CASSETGSVGQYV. CDR3 nucleotide sequence: TGTGCCAGCAGTGAAACAGGATCAGTAGGGCAGTACGTC.

This clone was counted between two and nine times. The V and J genes are TRBV5-6 and TRBJ2-5, with 12 bases fitting TRBD2. The germline V gene has CDR1 SGHDT and CDR2 YYEEEE. The CDR3 is 15 amino acids. With 3 bases clipped from V and 7 bases from J, the junction kept 7 bases outside the gene matches. Here the CDR3 reads CASSSSTSGSVTQYF. DNA for the CDR3: TGTGCCAGCAGCTCCTCGACTAGCGGGAGTGTGACCCAGTACTTC.

The V and J genes are TRBV24-1 and TRBJ2-1; no definite D call. CDR3 size: 15 residues. CDR1 KGHDR and CDR2 SFDVKD come from the germline V gene. The germline V and J ends were trimmed by 8 bases and 3 bases, with 16 bases remaining between them. The chain's CDR3 is CATTKGPRIYNEQFF. CDR3 sequence (DNA): TGTGCCACCACCAAAGGCCCTAGAATCTACAATGAGCAGTTCTTC.

The chain links TRBV5-1 to TRBJ1-2; D not resolved. The CDR3 extends over 15 amino acids. Trimming shortened V by 0 bases and J by 8 bases, and 17 bases separated the two germline ends. Looked up from germline, CDR1 is SGHRS and CDR2 is YFSETQ. CDR3 sequence reads: CASSLEERSTGGYTF. The CDR3 DNA reads TGCGCCAGCAGCTTGGAGGAAAGGTCCACGGGAGGCTACACCTTC.

J is TRBJ1-1 and V is TRBV5-4, with 9 bases identical to TRBD1. Germline CDR1 reads SGHNT; CDR2 reads YYREEE (reference sequence). V shed 3 bases and J 2 bases; nucleotides not matched to a gene: 2. This CDR3 contains 14 residues. The CDR3 coding sequence is TGTGCCAGCAGCTGGGACAGGGAAAACACTGAAGCTTTCTTT. It translates to CASSWDRENTEAFF.